This entry lists 6 T cell receptor beta chains sequenced from one sample in a study of shared clonotypes between healthy human individuals. Assay used: immunoSEQ multiplex PCR; TCRdb lists only in-frame clones, some missing. Of 2 million to 2.5 million clones in the sample, approximately 95% were seen once. Sequenced: naive CD4+ T cells from PBMCs. Subset of the sample: CD45RA+ positively selected. These receptors all stem from a man younger than 35 in good health. Some clones in this sample may be carry-over from other donors' samples.

This clone was detected only once. The chain recombines TRBV4-3 with TRBJ2-5; TRBD2 aligns across 7 bases. J gave up 4 bases and V 0 bases, and 8 bases lay outside the gene matches. The germline V gene encodes CDR1 LGHNA and CDR2 YSLEER. CDR3 size: 16 residues. The CDR3 nucleotides are TGCGCCAGCAGCCAAGATCGGGGGGTTGGTGGAGAGACCCAGTACTTC. It codes for CASSQDRGVGGETQYF.

The CDR3 here is CASSSTGGTTNEKLFF. CDR3 in DNA: TGCGCCAGCAGCTCTACGGGGGGGACAACTAATGAAAAACTGTTTTTT. The chain recombines TRBV5-1 with TRBJ1-4, with D possibly TRBD1 on 5 matching bases. Between the trimmed V and J ends, which lost 3 bases and 0 bases, there was a span of 12 bases. Germline assignment: CDR1 SGHRS and CDR2 YFSETQ. The CDR3 contains 16 residues.

V usage is TRBV5-1 and J usage is TRBJ1-1; TRBD1 might be the D (5 bases). The CDR3 length is 15 residues. The germline V gene has CDR1 SGHRS and CDR2 YFSETQ. V lost 0 bases and J lost 7, with 16 bases in between. CDR3 nucleotides: TGCGCCAGCAGCTTGGCTTCGGGGGAGTTCAGTGAAGCTTTCTTT. Protein sequence: CASSLASGEFSEAFF.

This chain links TRBV18 with TRBJ2-7; D possibly corresponds to TRBD1 (5 bases). This CDR3 spans 14 amino acids. Per germline, CDR1 KGHSH and CDR2 LQKENI. The V end lost 0 bases, the J end lost 5 bases, and 11 bases lay between the germline ends. The DNA for the CDR3 is TGTGCCAGCTCACCACCGGTTTCCAGGGACGAGCAGTACTTC. It translates to CASSPPVSRDEQYF.

This chain connects TRBV19 to TRBJ2-1; D might be TRBD2 (5 bases). The length of the CDR3 is 14 residues. The germline V gene has CDR1 LNHDA and CDR2 SQIVND (reference sequence). Trimming cost V 5 bases and J 9 bases, with 17 bases left between them. This chain's CDR3 is CASSLYPPRGEQFF. CDR3 in DNA: TGTGCCAGTAGTTTATACCCCCCCCGGGGTGAGCAGTTCTTC.

This chain uses TRBV4-1 with TRBJ1-1; D ambiguous. CDR1 and CDR2 (germline): MGHRA, YSYEKL. This CDR3 comprises 15 residues. The V gene lost 1 base and the J gene lost 6 bases, with 15 bases spanning the gap. Here the CDR3 reads CASSQVRGRKPEAFF. The CDR3 DNA reads as TGCGCCAGCAGCCAAGTCCGCGGCAGGAAGCCTGAAGCTTTCTTT.